This TCR beta chain is drawn from a study of blood T cells in healthy people across ages. Germline-derived CDR1 and CDR2 are MNHEY and SMNVEV (reference sequence). CDR3 length: 13 residues. The V and J ends lost 3 bases and 5 bases respectively, with 11 bases between them. With a J-beta primer mix and a sample-barcoded 5' primer, a second PCR ran about 7 to 12 cycles. With 12 random nucleotides, a template-switch adaptor tagged each individual cDNA molecule. MiXCR, run by TCRdb on the 5' RACE reads, gives a single entry per CDR3 protein. The table records some 1 million distinct CDR3 sequences, over 35% of them present only once.

The sequence derives from a woman aged 55-75 years in good health. J is TRBJ2-7 and V is TRBV27; D gene uncertain. The sequenced material came from blood. The CDR3 spells CASSLSRMNEQYF. The CDR3, as DNA: TGTGCCAGCAGTTTGTCCCGGATGAACGAGCAGTACTTC.